This T cell receptor (beta chain) stems from a study of tumor-infiltrating lymphocytes in primary liver carcinoma (dated by TCRdb to about 2017). At the level of the whole study: Between November 2015 and early 2016, a handful of patients in China with histopathologically diagnosed primary liver carcinoma had surgical resection. The five patients, three men and two women aged 30 to 69 years, had hepatocellular carcinoma (four) or combined HCC and intrahepatic cholangiocarcinoma (one). Tumors of the five patients were stage T1-T3 N0M0 with maximum diameters of roughly 4.2 to 11 cm. Roughly 3.5 to 7.5 million productive TCRbeta reads were obtained per sample, and no significant difference in read depth was found between tissue types. TCRbeta repertoire sequencing, expression microarrays and whole-exome sequencing were combined in the study across five regions of each liver tumor, with adjacent normal tissue and blood also included. A total of some 35 specimens from 5 patients underwent TCRbeta repertoire sequencing, comprising 25 or so tumor regions, 5 adjacent noncancerous liver tissues and 5 peripheral blood samples. Repertoires from technical replicates were highly reproducible, with mean shared-clone rates roughly 0.87 and correlation coefficients above 0.98. General conclusions and limits of the study: Only the TCR beta chain was sequenced, so true repertoire diversity is likely underestimated because unpaired alpha chains were not captured. Since the samples were bulk and unsorted, there was no way to compare CD4+ and CD8+ T cell repertoires. Compared with blood, tumors had a significantly larger share of the repertoire taken up by the top 250 clones (p = 0.039). Repertoire overlap was higher between tumor regions (mean about 36%) than tumor-adjacent (approximately 17%) or tumor-blood (approximately 15%) pairs, consistent with antigen-driven expansion. The study included only four to six patients, and the authors note findings should be validated in a larger study.

CDR1 and CDR2, looked up from the germline V gene (reference sequence), are WNHNN and SYGVQD. Inclusive of the bounding cysteine and phenylalanine, the CDR3 is 11 residues long. Only the CDR3 region is kept as DNA, spanning 33 bases read in frame from base 1. Trimming costs V 6 bases and J 5 bases, and their ends lie 6 bases apart. TCRbeta-specific cDNA was reverse-transcribed from around 500 ng total RNA using a constant-region primer and ProtoScript II reverse transcriptase. TCRbeta libraries were built with three nested multiplex PCR rounds, a slightly modified ARM-PCR procedure. Each of the first two PCR rounds ran for approximately 10 cycles using multiplex TRBV1-TRBV30 forward primers together with a Cbeta reverse primer. A final 25-cycle PCR with Deep VentR polymerase added sample barcodes and Illumina adapters. Before sequencing, amplicons of 200-500 bp were purified from gel using a QIAquick gel extraction kit. An Illumina HiSeq 2500 was used to sequence the TCRbeta amplicons with 250-bp paired-end reads. The authors' pipeline ran thus. Reads were quality-trimmed with Trimmomatic v0.33, and paired reads were merged with FLASH v1.2.11 to recover full CDR3 sequences. MiGEC v1.2.1b assigned V, D and J germline segments to the rearranged TCRbeta sequences. Clonotype statistics and Shannon-Wiener diversity indices were calculated with VDJtools v1.0.0. Except for diversity analysis, only the 250 most abundant clonotypes of each sample were used in subsequent analyses to reduce sampling bias. TCRdb reworked the public reads: Q25 trimming with fastp, MiXCR clone assembly, productive beta chains retained. For every CDR3 protein sequence, its rows merge into one entry that carries the most common genes and DNA. The V and J calls and clone size are TCRdb's, not the authors'. The sample table shows some 190,000 distinct CDR3 sequences, and roughly three fifths are seen once. The ten largest clones take up approximately 67% of the sample.

As concerns this clonotype: Which antigen it targets is not known. Base qualities are not at hand, and no much larger clone is one base apart.

Blood RNA was extracted from unsorted whole blood with TRIzol reagent; germline DNA came from the DNeasy Blood & Tissue kit. At the time of sampling, the patients were treatment-naive and had chronic HBV infection. Before surgery, approximately 4 milliliters of peripheral blood were collected into K2EDTA tubes. The chain is made from TRBV10-1 and TRBJ2-3, with the D gene call left open. Sequences were obtained from peripheral blood. This clonotype was obtained from a man aged 40-50 years with primary liver carcinoma and hepatitis B virus infection. At the DNA level, the sequence is TGCGCCAGCAGAGAAGGAGATACGCAGTATTTT. Its amino acids are CASREGDTQYF.